A selection of T cell receptor beta chains follows, all from one sample in a study of post-analysis software for immune sequencing data. From the PCR reads, TCRdb called clonotypes with MiXCR, one entry per CDR3 protein. This repertoire shows hundreds of thousands of distinct CDR3 sequences, 59% found once; its top ten account for approximately 11%. The specimen sequenced was blood. The source is a girl aged 2-9 years with multiple sclerosis. Both conserved end residues are part of each CDR3. A D gene is named only where the DNA matches it firmly. The size of a clone is reported for some rows only, either as once, few or many, or as a class for expanded clones.

j_gene: TRBJ2-1
d_gene: .
abundance: .
v_gene: TRBV24-1
CDR3nt: TGTGCCACCAGTGATTCGCAGGGGTACAATGAGCAGTTCTTC
CDR3aa: CATSDSQGYNEQFF

j_gene: TRBJ1-4
d_gene: .
abundance: few
v_gene: TRBV4-3
CDR3nt: TGCGCCAGCAGCCAAGATAGGGAAAAACTGTTTTTT
CDR3aa: CASSQDREKLFF

j_gene: TRBJ2-7
d_gene: .
abundance: .
v_gene: TRBV20-1
CDR3nt: TGCAGTGCTAGGGACCGGGACCTTACCTACGAGCAGTACTTC
CDR3aa: CSARDRDLTYEQYF

j_gene: TRBJ2-5
d_gene: .
abundance: .
v_gene: TRBV7-2
CDR3nt: TGTGCCAGCACCGTCGGATCAGAAGAGACCCAGTACTTC
CDR3aa: CASTVGSEETQYF

j_gene: TRBJ2-3
d_gene: .
abundance: .
v_gene: TRBV7-9
CDR3nt: TGTGCCAGCGCCAGACAGGCCTCCACAGATACGCAGTATTTT
CDR3aa: CASARQASTDTQYF

j_gene: TRBJ2-1
d_gene: TRBD2
abundance: .
v_gene: TRBV7-9
CDR3nt: TGTGCCAGCAGCTCTCGTGGGGGGGGGTCCGACAATGAGCAGTTCTTC
CDR3aa: CASSSRGGGSDNEQFF

j_gene: TRBJ2-3
d_gene: .
abundance: .
v_gene: TRBV9
CDR3nt: TGTGCCAGCAGCGTCACAGGCGGACATCCAGATACGCAGTATTTT
CDR3aa: CASSVTGGHPDTQYF

j_gene: TRBJ1-1
d_gene: .
abundance: .
v_gene: TRBV5-5
CDR3nt: TGTGCCAGCAGCTTCGGGACGGGAGGAGCTTTCTTT
CDR3aa: CASSFGTGGAFF

j_gene: TRBJ2-7
d_gene: TRBD2
abundance: .
v_gene: TRBV20-1
CDR3nt: TGCAGTGCTATTAGCGGGGGGGCGCTTTACAATGAGCAGTACTTC
CDR3aa: CSAISGGALYNEQYF

j_gene: TRBJ1-2
d_gene: TRBD1
abundance: .
v_gene: TRBV6-1
CDR3nt: TGTGCCAGCAGTGAAGCTCCCGGACAGGGCGATGGCTACACCTTC
CDR3aa: CASSEAPGQGDGYTF

j_gene: TRBJ1-6
d_gene: TRBD1
abundance: .
v_gene: TRBV28
CDR3nt: TGTGCCAGCAGCCCCAGGGGTCGAAGGGGGCCCTCACCCCTCCACTTT
CDR3aa: CASSPRGRRGPSPLHF

j_gene: TRBJ2-5
d_gene: TRBD1
abundance: .
v_gene: TRBV7-2
CDR3nt: TGTGCCAGCAGCAGCCAGGACAGGGGAGAGCAGTACTTC
CDR3aa: CASSSQDRGEQYF

j_gene: TRBJ2-5
d_gene: .
abundance: .
v_gene: TRBV7-9
CDR3nt: TGTGCCAGCAGCTTTCCCTCCAAAGAGACCCAGTACTTC
CDR3aa: CASSFPSKETQYF

j_gene: TRBJ2-1
d_gene: .
abundance: .
v_gene: TRBV12-3/TRBV12-4
CDR3nt: TGTGCCAGCACCCACTATGCGGATGAGCAGTTCTTC
CDR3aa: CASTHYADEQFF

j_gene: TRBJ2-1
d_gene: .
abundance: .
v_gene: TRBV6-1
CDR3nt: TGTGCCACTAAAGAGGGCCTAGTGAACAATGAGCAGTTCTTC
CDR3aa: CATKEGLVNNEQFF

j_gene: TRBJ2-3
d_gene: .
abundance: few
v_gene: TRBV29-1
CDR3nt: TGCAGCGTTGTGGTGGGGGCTCTCGATACGCAGTATTTT
CDR3aa: CSVVVGALDTQYF

j_gene: TRBJ2-5
d_gene: .
abundance: .
v_gene: TRBV4-2
CDR3nt: TGTGCCAGCAGCCAAGATTTAAGTTCGAGCGGGACACAAGAGACCCAGTACTTC
CDR3aa: CASSQDLSSSGTQETQYF